These T cell receptor beta chains were read from a single sample in a study of vaccination and CD4 T cells after COVID-19. For these receptors, no antigen is known. One entry per CDR3 protein, called by TCRdb with MiXCR from the PCR reads. This sample has about 24,000 distinct CDR3 sequences, with 40% to 50% found just once. This material consisted of CD4+ T cells from blood, cultured in vitro, taken about 7 months after SARS-CoV-2 vaccination. These receptors all come from a human donor who had recovered from COVID-19. The CDR3 runs from the conserved cysteine through the conserved F or W. Fields, in order: V gene, J gene, D gene, clone size, CDR3 DNA, CDR3 protein. D genes are given only for firm matches. The size of a clone is reported for some rows only, either as once, few or many, or as a class for expanded clones.

v_call: TRBV27; j_call: TRBJ2-7; d_call: NA; clone_size: NA; cdr3_nt: TGTGCCAGCAGTTTGGGGCCGGCTGTCCACGAGCAGTACTTC; cdr3_aa: CASSLGPAVHEQYF
v_call: TRBV28; j_call: TRBJ1-1; d_call: NA; clone_size: few; cdr3_nt: TGTGCCAGCAGTCCTTTTCTGGGGGCCACTGAAGCTTTCTTT; cdr3_aa: CASSPFLGATEAFF
v_call: TRBV20-1; j_call: TRBJ2-7; d_call: NA; clone_size: NA; cdr3_nt: TGCAGTGCTAGAGATCCCCGAATCGTGACAATCTACGAGCAGTACTTC; cdr3_aa: CSARDPRIVTIYEQYF
v_call: TRBV28; j_call: TRBJ1-2; d_call: NA; clone_size: NA; cdr3_nt: TGTGCCAGCACTCTTGGGCGAGTGTATGGCTACACCTTC; cdr3_aa: CASTLGRVYGYTF
v_call: TRBV20-1; j_call: TRBJ2-5; d_call: TRBD2; clone_size: NA; cdr3_nt: TGCAGTGCTAGGGCCCGAGCGGGAGAGCCCGGGGAGACCCAGTACTTC; cdr3_aa: CSARARAGEPGETQYF
v_call: TRBV20-1; j_call: TRBJ2-5; d_call: NA; clone_size: few; cdr3_nt: TGCAGTGCTAGAGAGGGTCTAGCGCATGAGACCCAGTACTTC; cdr3_aa: CSAREGLAHETQYF
v_call: TRBV20-1; j_call: TRBJ2-7; d_call: NA; clone_size: NA; cdr3_nt: TGCAGTCTCGACTACGAGCAGTACTTC; cdr3_aa: CSLDYEQYF
v_call: TRBV28; j_call: TRBJ2-5; d_call: NA; clone_size: NA; cdr3_nt: TGTGCCAGCAGTTTATTCCGTACCCGAGAGACCCAGTACTTC; cdr3_aa: CASSLFRTRETQYF
v_call: TRBV20-1; j_call: TRBJ1-2; d_call: NA; clone_size: NA; cdr3_nt: TGCAGTGCTAGCCTCCGTACGAGGACTAACTATGGCGACACCTTC; cdr3_aa: CSASLRTRTNYGDTF
v_call: TRBV15; j_call: TRBJ1-5; d_call: TRBD1; clone_size: few; cdr3_nt: TGTGCCACCAGCAGAACGGGACAGGGGAATCAGCCCCAGCATTTT; cdr3_aa: CATSRTGQGNQPQHF
v_call: TRBV12-3/TRBV12-4; j_call: TRBJ2-5; d_call: NA; clone_size: once; cdr3_nt: TGTGCCAGCAGTTTTAACGCCCCCCTGACGGGAGAGACCCAGTACTTC; cdr3_aa: CASSFNAPLTGETQYF
v_call: TRBV20-1; j_call: TRBJ2-7; d_call: TRBD2; clone_size: NA; cdr3_nt: TGCAGTGCTAGCGGACTAGCGAGCTACGAGCAGTACTTC; cdr3_aa: CSASGLASYEQYF
v_call: TRBV28; j_call: TRBJ1-1; d_call: NA; clone_size: NA; cdr3_nt: TGTGCCAGCAGAGGACATCCGAACACTGAAGCTTTCTTT; cdr3_aa: CASRGHPNTEAFF
v_call: TRBV19; j_call: TRBJ2-3; d_call: NA; clone_size: NA; cdr3_nt: TGTGCCAGTACTGTCTGGCCGTCGTACACAGATACGCAGTATTTT; cdr3_aa: CASTVWPSYTDTQYF
v_call: TRBV15; j_call: TRBJ2-5; d_call: TRBD2; clone_size: NA; cdr3_nt: TGTGCCACCAGCACCTCAACGAGCGGGAGAGGCCGCCAAGAGACCCAGTACTTC; cdr3_aa: CATSTSTSGRGRQETQYF
v_call: TRBV7-9; j_call: TRBJ2-3; d_call: TRBD2; clone_size: NA; cdr3_nt: TGTGCCAGCAGCCTCACCGCGGGAGGTGAAACAGATACGCAGTATTTT; cdr3_aa: CASSLTAGGETDTQYF
v_call: TRBV20-1; j_call: TRBJ1-1; d_call: NA; clone_size: NA; cdr3_nt: TGCAGTGCGCGACTATCAGGGCAGCTACCGAACACTGAAGCTTTCTTT; cdr3_aa: CSARLSGQLPNTEAFF
v_call: TRBV4-2; j_call: TRBJ2-5; d_call: TRBD2; clone_size: NA; cdr3_nt: TGTGCCAGCAGCCAGGTGGGACTAGCGGGAGCCCCCGAGACCCAGTACTTC; cdr3_aa: CASSQVGLAGAPETQYF
v_call: TRBV20-1; j_call: TRBJ2-3; d_call: TRBD1; clone_size: NA; cdr3_nt: TGCAGTGCCGGACAGGGTTTCGATGATACGCAGTATTTT; cdr3_aa: CSAGQGFDDTQYF
v_call: TRBV7-2; j_call: TRBJ2-3; d_call: TRBD2; clone_size: few; cdr3_nt: TGTGCCAGCAGCCCCCTACTTAGCGGGAGGGGCGATACGCAGTATTTT; cdr3_aa: CASSPLLSGRGDTQYF
v_call: TRBV5-5; j_call: TRBJ2-5; d_call: NA; clone_size: NA; cdr3_nt: TGTGCCAGCAGCTTGGAGGGGGCCCAGTACTTC; cdr3_aa: CASSLEGAQYF
v_call: TRBV7-2; j_call: TRBJ2-5; d_call: TRBD1; clone_size: few; cdr3_nt: TGTGCCAGCAACCCTAACAGGGGCCAAGAGACCCAGTACTTC; cdr3_aa: CASNPNRGQETQYF
v_call: TRBV20-1; j_call: TRBJ2-7; d_call: NA; clone_size: few; cdr3_nt: TGCAGTGCCACTACCCCCAGGGGTAGCTACGAGCAGTACTTC; cdr3_aa: CSATTPRGSYEQYF
v_call: TRBV20-1; j_call: TRBJ2-7; d_call: NA; clone_size: NA; cdr3_nt: TGCAGTGCCTACCGGGACAACTCCTACGAGCAGTACTTC; cdr3_aa: CSAYRDNSYEQYF
v_call: TRBV20-1; j_call: TRBJ2-5; d_call: NA; clone_size: NA; cdr3_nt: TGCAGTGCTGAGGCAGCTGCAACAGCGAGGGAGACCCAGTACTTC; cdr3_aa: CSAEAAATARETQYF